Listed here are 16 T cell receptor beta chains from one sample, sequenced in a study of T-cell memory formation after mild COVID-19. Using its own MiXCR run on the 5' RACE reads, TCRdb lists one record per CDR3 protein. The profile shows roughly 480,000 distinct CDR3 sequences, approximately 25% of them singletons. Input material: PBMCs or a T cell subset sorted from them (not recorded which). These receptors were obtained from an adult woman who had mild COVID-19 (a few samples of this study predate the infection). Cell type and time point are not known.

CDR3 amino acids: CASSFTRDEQFF. Here the CDR3 DNA reads TGTGCCAGCAGTTTTACTAGAGATGAGCAGTTCTTC. This sequence joins TRBV6-5 and TRBJ2-1; possible D gene TRBD2, 5 bases. V was trimmed by 4 bases and J by 8 bases, leaving 9 bases between them. The CDR3 is made up of 12 amino acids. The germline V gene has CDR1 MNHEY and CDR2 SVGAGI.

J is TRBJ2-5 and V is TRBV30, with D possibly matching TRBD1 (6 bases). The V gene lost 2 bases and the J gene lost 6 bases, with 10 bases spanning the gap. Per the germline V gene, CDR1 is GTSNPN and CDR2 is SVGIG (reference sequence). This CDR3 has 12 residues. The CDR3 sequence is CAWSQGGQTQYF. CDR3 coding DNA: TGTGCCTGGAGTCAAGGGGGTCAGACCCAGTACTTC.

This clonotype came up a few times. The V gene is TRBV2, the J gene TRBJ2-1, with a weak D call TRBD2 (5 bases). This CDR3 is built from 14 residues. Looked up from germline, CDR1 is SNHLY and CDR2 is FYNNEI. Deletions cut 1 base from V and 6 bases from J, with 10 bases between. This chain's CDR3 is CASSEVPGINEQFF. The CDR3, as DNA: TGTGCCAGCAGTGAAGTTCCGGGAATCAATGAGCAGTTCTTC. The entire variable domain, with the rest obtained from reference TRBV2 and TRBJ2-1, is as follows: EPEVTQTPSHQVTQMGQEVILRCVPISNHLYFYWYRQILGQKVEFLVSFYNNEISEKSEIFDDQFSVERPDGSNFTLKIRSTKLEDSAMYFCASSEVPGINEQFFGPGTRLTVL.

This clonotype was seen ten or more times. This chain links TRBV7-2 with TRBJ2-5; D might be TRBD1 (8 bases). Trimming cost V 5 bases and J 4 bases, with 17 bases left between them. The CDR3 sequence is 15 residues long. Looked up from germline, CDR1 is SGHTA and CDR2 is FQGNSA. CDR3 bases: TGTGCCAGCAGCCAACGGACAGGGAGGGTAGAGACCCAGTACTTC. Translating it yields CASSQRTGRVETQYF.

This chain links TRBV2 with TRBJ2-5, with 7 bases fitting TRBD2. From germline, CDR1 is SNHLY and CDR2 FYNNEI. The CDR3 sequence is 15 residues long. J was trimmed by 0 bases and V by 11 bases; bases with no gene match: 12. The CDR3 coding sequence is TGTGCCGGGTCGGGCAGCGGGATTTACCAAGAGACCCAGTACTTC. As protein: CAGSGSGIYQETQYF.

This clonotype was seen more than once but under ten times. The genes are TRBV24-1 and TRBJ2-1; possibly TRBD2 for D (9 bases). Trimming stripped 4 bases from V and 9 bases from J, with 21 bases between. CDR3 size: 16 residues. Germline CDR1 KGHDR, CDR2 SFDVKD. For the CDR3, the DNA is TGTGCCACCAGTGAGGGACAGGTAGCGGGAGAGGTTGAGCAGTTCTTC. As protein: CATSEGQVAGEVEQFF.

The table lists this clonotype with a few counts. CDR3 protein: CASSLNEGYTF. CDR3 nucleotides: TGCGCCAGCAGCTTGAATGAGGGCTACACCTTC. The V gene is TRBV5-1, the J gene TRBJ1-2; D is uncertain. Germline CDR1 and CDR2: SGHRS and YFSETQ. V was shortened by 1 base and J by 8 bases, with 6 bases between the two germline ends. The CDR3 runs 11 residues.

This clonotype was observed a few times. V is TRBV2 and J is TRBJ1-5; D unresolved. This CDR3 has 15 amino acids. Germline V CDR1 and CDR2: SNHLY, FYNNEI. Deletions cut 7 bases from V and 3 bases from J, with 16 bases between. CDR3 in amino acids: CASKNQDSSNQPQHF. In DNA form, the CDR3 reads TGTGCCAGCAAGAATCAGGACTCCTCCAATCAGCCCCAGCATTTT.

This clonotype was counted only a few times. V usage is TRBV5-1 and J usage is TRBJ2-3; no clear D. The V gene's germline CDR1 is SGHRS and CDR2 YFSETQ. V was shortened by 0 bases and J by 0 bases, with 8 bases between the two germline ends. This CDR3 comprises 15 residues. CDR3 amino acids: CASSLERTSTDTQYF. The CDR3 DNA reads TGCGCCAGCAGCTTGGAAAGAACTAGCACAGATACGCAGTATTTT. The full variable domain, rest sourced from reference TRBV5-1 and TRBJ2-3, is KAGVTQTPRYLIKTRGQQVTLSCSPISGHRSVSWYQQTPGQGLQFLFEYFSETQRNKGNFPGRFSGRQFSNSRSEMNVSTLELGDSALYLCASSLERTSTDTQYFGPGTRLTVL.

The rearrangement joins TRBV12-3 or TRBV12-4 to TRBJ2-7; either TRBD1 or TRBD2 may supply D (5 bases each). Trimming shortened V by 5 bases and J by 2 bases, and 13 bases separated the two germline ends. The CDR3 covers 14 residues. The DNA of the CDR3 is TGTGCCAGCAGTCCACCGGGACGGACCTACGAGCAGTACTTC. It translates to CASSPPGRTYEQYF.

CDR3 sequence reads: CASSQGIAGKAFF. For the CDR3, the DNA is TGTGCCAGCAGCCAAGGGATCGCGGGGAAAGCTTTCTTT. The V and J genes are TRBV14 and TRBJ1-1; D ambiguous. Per the germline V gene, CDR1 is SGHDN and CDR2 is FVKESK. The CDR3 totals 13 residues. The V and J ends lost 1 base and 9 bases respectively, with 12 bases between them.

The chain joins TRBV15 to TRBJ2-4; TRBD2 matches 10 bases. V lost 1 base, J lost 8 bases, and 2 bases stayed unmatched. This CDR3 comprises 14 residues. CDR1 LNHNV and CDR2 YYDKDF come from the germline V gene (reference sequence). CDR3 in DNA: TGTGCCACCAGCAGAGTAGCGGGAGGAGACATTCAGTACTTC. Amino acids: CATSRVAGGDIQYF.

This clonotype appeared a few times. The rearrangement links TRBV19 to TRBJ2-5; the match to TRBD2 covers 8 bases. The CDR3 is 11 residues long. Germline V gene sequence: CDR1 LNHDA, CDR2 SQIVND (reference sequence). The ends lost 7 bases at V and 10 bases at J; junction bases unmatched: 5. The CDR3 here is CASTYSGVQYF. In DNA, the CDR3 is TGTGCCAGTACCTATAGCGGGGTCCAGTACTTC.

This chain links TRBV12-3 or TRBV12-4 with TRBJ2-1, with a weak D call TRBD2 (6 bases). The V gene lost 6 bases and the J gene lost 0 bases, with 21 bases spanning the gap. This CDR3 is 18 amino acids long. CDR3 sequence reads: CASSLSGGGLNSYNEQFF. The CDR3 coding sequence is TGTGCCAGCAGCCTTTCTGGTGGGGGGTTAAACTCCTACAATGAGCAGTTCTTC.

About this clonotype: The junction differs from germline at one of its ends, possibly a read error. The chain has TRBV5-4 and TRBJ2-5, with TRBD1 identical over 7 bases. This CDR3 region has 16 residues. Germline CDR1 is SGHNT and CDR2 is YYREEE (reference sequence). DNA of the CDR3: TGTGCCAGCACCTTGGCAGGTAGCACAGGGGTAGAGACCCAGTACTTC. Translation gives CASTLAGSTGVETQYF.

This clonotype was recorded many times. The chain has TRBV10-3 and TRBJ1-2; weak D call: TRBD1 (5 bases). This CDR3 contains 13 residues. V dropped 2 bases and J dropped 3 bases, with 7 bases sitting between them. Germline CDR1 and CDR2: ENHRY and SYGVKD. The CDR3 coding sequence is TGTGCCATCAGTGAGACAGGTTACTATGGCTACACCTTC. Its translation is CAISETGYYGYTF.